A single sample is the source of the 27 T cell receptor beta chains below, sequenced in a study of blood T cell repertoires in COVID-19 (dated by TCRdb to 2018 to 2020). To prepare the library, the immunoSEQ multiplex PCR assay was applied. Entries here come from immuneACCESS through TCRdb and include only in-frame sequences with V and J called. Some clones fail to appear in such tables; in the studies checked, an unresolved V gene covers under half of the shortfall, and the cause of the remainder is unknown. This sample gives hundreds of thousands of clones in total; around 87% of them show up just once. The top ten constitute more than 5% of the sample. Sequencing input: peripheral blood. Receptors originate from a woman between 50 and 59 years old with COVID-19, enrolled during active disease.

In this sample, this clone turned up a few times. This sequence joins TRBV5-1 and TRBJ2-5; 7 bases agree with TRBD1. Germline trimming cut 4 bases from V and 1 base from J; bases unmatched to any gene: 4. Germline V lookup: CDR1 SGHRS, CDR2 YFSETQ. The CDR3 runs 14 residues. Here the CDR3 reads CASSRGQVQETQYF. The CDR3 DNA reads TGCGCCAGCAGCCGCGGACAGGTCCAAGAGACCCAGTACTTC.

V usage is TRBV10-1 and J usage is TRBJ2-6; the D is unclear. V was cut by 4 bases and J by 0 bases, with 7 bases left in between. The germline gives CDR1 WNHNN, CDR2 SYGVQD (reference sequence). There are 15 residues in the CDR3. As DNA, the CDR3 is TGCGCCAGCAGTGCGCTCGGCTCTGGGGCCAACGTCCTGACTTTC. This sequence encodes CASSALGSGANVLTF.

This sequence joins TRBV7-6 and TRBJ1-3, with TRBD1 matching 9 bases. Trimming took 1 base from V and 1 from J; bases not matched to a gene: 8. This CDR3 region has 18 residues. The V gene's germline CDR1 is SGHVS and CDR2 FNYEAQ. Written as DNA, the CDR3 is TGTGCCAGCAGCTTAGAGGGACAGGGAGGACCGTCTGGAAACACCATATATTTT. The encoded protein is CASSLEGQGGPSGNTIYF.

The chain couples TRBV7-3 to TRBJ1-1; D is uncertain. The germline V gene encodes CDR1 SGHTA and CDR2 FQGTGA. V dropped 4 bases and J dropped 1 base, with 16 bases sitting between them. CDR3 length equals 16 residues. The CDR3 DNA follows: TGTGCCAGCAGCTCCCAACCTCAGTCAGGGAACACTGAAGCTTTCTTT. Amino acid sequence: CASSSQPQSGNTEAFF.

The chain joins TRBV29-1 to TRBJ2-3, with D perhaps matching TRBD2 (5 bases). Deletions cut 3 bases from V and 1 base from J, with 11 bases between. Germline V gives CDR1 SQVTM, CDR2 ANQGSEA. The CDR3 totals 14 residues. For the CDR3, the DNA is TGCAGCGTTGATCTGGGAGATGGCACAGATACGCAGTATTTT. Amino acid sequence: CSVDLGDGTDTQYF.

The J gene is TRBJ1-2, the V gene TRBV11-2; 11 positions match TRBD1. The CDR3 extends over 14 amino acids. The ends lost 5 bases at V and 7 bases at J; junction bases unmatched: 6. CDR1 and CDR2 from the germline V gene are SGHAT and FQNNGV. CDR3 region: CASSRGQGVTGYTF. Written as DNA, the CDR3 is TGTGCCAGCAGCCGGGGACAGGGGGTAACTGGCTACACCTTC.

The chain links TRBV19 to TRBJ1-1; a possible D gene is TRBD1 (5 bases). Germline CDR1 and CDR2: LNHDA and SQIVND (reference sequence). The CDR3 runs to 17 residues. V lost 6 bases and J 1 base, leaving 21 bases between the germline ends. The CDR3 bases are TGTGCCAGTAGGATCCCCCAGGGTTCAACTGGGAACACTGAAGCTTTCTTT. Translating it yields CASRIPQGSTGNTEAFF. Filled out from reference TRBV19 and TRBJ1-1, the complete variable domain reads DGGITQSPKYLFRKEGQNVTLSCEQNLNHDAMYWYRQDPGQGLRLIYYSQIVNDFQKGDIAEGYSVSREKKESFPLTVTSAQKNPTAFYLCASRIPQGSTGNTEAFFGQGTRLTVV.

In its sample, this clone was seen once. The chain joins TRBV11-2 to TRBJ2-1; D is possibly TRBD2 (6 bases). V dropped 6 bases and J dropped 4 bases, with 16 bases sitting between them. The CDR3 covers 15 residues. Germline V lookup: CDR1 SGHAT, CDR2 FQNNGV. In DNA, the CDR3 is TGTGCCAGCAGGCCAGGGACTTTAAGTTACAATGAGCAGTTCTTC. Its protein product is CASRPGTLSYNEQFF.

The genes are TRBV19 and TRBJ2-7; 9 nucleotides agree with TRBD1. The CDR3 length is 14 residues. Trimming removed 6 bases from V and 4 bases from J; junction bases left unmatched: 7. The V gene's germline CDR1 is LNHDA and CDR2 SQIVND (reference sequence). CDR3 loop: CASRRTGGRYEQYF. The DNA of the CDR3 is TGTGCCAGTAGAAGAACAGGGGGCCGGTACGAGCAGTACTTC.

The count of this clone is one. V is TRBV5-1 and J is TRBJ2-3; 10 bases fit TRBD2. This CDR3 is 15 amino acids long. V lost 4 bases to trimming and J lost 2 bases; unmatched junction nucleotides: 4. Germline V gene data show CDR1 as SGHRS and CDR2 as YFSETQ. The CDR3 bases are TGCGCCAGCAGCCCCGGGACTAGCGCCACAGATACGCAGTATTTT. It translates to CASSPGTSATDTQYF.

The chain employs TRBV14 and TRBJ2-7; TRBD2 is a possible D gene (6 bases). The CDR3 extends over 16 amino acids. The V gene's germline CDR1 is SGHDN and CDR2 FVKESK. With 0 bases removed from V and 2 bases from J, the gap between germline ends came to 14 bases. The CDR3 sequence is CASSQDLASATYEQYF. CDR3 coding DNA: TGTGCCAGCAGCCAAGATCTCGCTAGCGCTACCTACGAGCAGTACTTC.

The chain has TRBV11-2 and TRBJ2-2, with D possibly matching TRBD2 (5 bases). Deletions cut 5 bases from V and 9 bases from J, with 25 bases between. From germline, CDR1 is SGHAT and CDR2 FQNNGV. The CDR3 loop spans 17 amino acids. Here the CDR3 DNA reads TGTGCCAGCAGCCCCCTGAGGATGGGCGGGTTACGCCGGGAGCTGTTTTTT. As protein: CASSPLRMGGLRRELFF.

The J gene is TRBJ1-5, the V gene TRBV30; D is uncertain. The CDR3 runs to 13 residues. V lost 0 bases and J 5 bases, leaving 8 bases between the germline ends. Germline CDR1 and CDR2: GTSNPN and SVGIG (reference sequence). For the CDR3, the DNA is TGTGCCTGGAGTGTTGAGAATTATCAGCCCCAGCATTTT. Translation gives CAWSVENYQPQHF.

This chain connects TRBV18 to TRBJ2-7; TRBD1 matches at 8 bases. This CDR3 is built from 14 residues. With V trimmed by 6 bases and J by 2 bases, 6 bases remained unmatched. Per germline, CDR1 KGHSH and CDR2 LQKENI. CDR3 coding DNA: TGTGCCAGCTCCGAAAGACAGGGGCCCTACGAGCAGTACTTC. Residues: CASSERQGPYEQYF.

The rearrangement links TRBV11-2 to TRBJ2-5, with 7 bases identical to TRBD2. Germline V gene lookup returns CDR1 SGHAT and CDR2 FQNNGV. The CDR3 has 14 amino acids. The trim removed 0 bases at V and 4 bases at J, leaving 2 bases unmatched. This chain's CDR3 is CASSLDGGRETQYF. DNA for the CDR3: TGTGCCAGCAGCTTAGACGGCGGGAGAGAGACCCAGTACTTC. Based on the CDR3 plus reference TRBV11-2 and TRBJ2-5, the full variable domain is EAGVAQSPRYKIIEKRQSVAFWCNPISGHATLYWYQQILGQGPKLLIQFQNNGVVDDSQLPKDRFSAERLKGVDSTLKIQPAKLEDSAVYLCASSLDGGRETQYFGPGTRLLVL.

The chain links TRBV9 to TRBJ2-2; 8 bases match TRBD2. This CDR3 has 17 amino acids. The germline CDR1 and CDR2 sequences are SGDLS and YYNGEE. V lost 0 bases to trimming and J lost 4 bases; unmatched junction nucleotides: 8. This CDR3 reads CASSVVSGSSPTGELFF. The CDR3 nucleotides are TGTGCCAGCAGCGTAGTAAGCGGGAGCTCTCCCACCGGGGAGCTGTTTTTT.

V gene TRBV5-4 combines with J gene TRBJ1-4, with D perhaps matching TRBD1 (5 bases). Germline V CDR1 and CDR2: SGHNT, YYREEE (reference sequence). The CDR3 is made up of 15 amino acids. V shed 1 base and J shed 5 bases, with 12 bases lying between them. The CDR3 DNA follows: TGTGCCAGCAGCTTGCCGGGGGGATCCAATGAAAAACTGTTTTTT. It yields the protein CASSLPGGSNEKLFF.

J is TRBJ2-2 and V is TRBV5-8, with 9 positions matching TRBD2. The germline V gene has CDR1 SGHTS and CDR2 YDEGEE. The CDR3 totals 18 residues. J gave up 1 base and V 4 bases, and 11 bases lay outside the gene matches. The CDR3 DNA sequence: TGTGCCAGCAGCGGGGGGTATTTTAGCGGGAGGAACACCGGGGAGCTGTTTTTT. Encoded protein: CASSGGYFSGRNTGELFF.

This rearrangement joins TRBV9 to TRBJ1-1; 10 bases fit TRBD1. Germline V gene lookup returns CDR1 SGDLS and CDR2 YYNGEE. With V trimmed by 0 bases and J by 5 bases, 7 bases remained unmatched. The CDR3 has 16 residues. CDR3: CASSVEAGQGWTEAFF. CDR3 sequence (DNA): TGTGCCAGCAGCGTAGAGGCGGGACAGGGGTGGACTGAAGCTTTCTTT.

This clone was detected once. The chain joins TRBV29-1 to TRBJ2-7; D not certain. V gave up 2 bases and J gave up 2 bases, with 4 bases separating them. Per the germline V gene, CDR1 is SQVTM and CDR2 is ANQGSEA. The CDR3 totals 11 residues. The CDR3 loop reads CSVEQAYEQYF. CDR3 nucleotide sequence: TGCAGCGTTGAACAGGCCTACGAGCAGTACTTC.

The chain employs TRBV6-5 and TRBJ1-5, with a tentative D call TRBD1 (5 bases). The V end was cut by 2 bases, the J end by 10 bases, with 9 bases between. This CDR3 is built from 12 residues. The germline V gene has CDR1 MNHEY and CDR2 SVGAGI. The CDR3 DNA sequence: TGTGCCAGCAGTTACGGCGGGGGACCCCAGCATTTT. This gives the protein CASSYGGGPQHF.

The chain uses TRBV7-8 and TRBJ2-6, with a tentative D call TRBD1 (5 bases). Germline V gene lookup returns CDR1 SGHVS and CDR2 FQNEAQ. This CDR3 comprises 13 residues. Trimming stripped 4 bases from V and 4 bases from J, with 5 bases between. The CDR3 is CASSSGGANVLTF. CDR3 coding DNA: TGTGCCAGCAGCTCAGGGGGGGCCAACGTCCTGACTTTC.

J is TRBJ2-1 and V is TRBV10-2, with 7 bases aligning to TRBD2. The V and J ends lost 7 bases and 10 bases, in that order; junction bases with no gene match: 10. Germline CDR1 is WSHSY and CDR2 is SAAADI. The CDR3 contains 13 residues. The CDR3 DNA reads TGCGCCAGCATGCGGGAGTGGGGTGGGGAGCAGTTCTTC. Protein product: CASMREWGGEQFF.

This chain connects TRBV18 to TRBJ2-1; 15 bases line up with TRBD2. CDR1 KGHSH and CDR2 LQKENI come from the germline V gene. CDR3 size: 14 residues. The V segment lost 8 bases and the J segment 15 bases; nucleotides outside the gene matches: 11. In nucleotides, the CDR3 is TGTGCCAGCCTCACTGCCGGGACTAGCGGGAGGCTGTTCTTC. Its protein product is CASLTAGTSGRLFF.

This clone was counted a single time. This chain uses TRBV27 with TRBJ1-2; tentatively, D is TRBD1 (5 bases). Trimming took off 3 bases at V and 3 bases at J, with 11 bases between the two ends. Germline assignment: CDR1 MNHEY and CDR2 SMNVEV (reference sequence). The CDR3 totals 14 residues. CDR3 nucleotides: TGTGCCAGCAGTTTTAGTCGACAGTACTATGGCTACACCTTC. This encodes CASSFSRQYYGYTF.

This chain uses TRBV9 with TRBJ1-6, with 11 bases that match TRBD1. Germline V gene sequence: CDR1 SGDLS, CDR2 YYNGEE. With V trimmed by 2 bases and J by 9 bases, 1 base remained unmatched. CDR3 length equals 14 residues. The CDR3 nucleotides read TGTGCCAGCAGCGTGGACAGGGGGCGTTCACCCCTCCACTTT. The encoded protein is CASSVDRGRSPLHF.

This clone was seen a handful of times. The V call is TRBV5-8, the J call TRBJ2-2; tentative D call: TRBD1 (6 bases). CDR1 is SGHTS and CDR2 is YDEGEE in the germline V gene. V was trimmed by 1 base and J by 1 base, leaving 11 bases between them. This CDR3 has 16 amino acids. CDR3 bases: TGTGCCAGCAGCTTGTGGGGGCAGGGGAACACCGGGGAGCTGTTTTTT. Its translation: CASSLWGQGNTGELFF. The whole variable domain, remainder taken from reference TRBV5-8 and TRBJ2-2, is EAGVTQSPTHLIKTRGQQATLRCSPISGHTSVYWYQQALGLGLQFLLWYDEGEERNRGNFPPRFSGRQFPNYSSELNVNALELEDSALYLCASSLWGQGNTGELFFGEGSRLTVL.